What follows is one T cell receptor beta chain and its context. Its target is not known. The data derive from a study of vaccination and CD4 T cells after COVID-19. The CDR3 has 19 residues. Germline lookup yields CDR1 MNHEY and CDR2 SVGAGI. V was trimmed by 0 bases and J by 0 bases, leaving 15 bases between them. Once obtained from cultured CD4+ T cells, the DNA was sequenced using the Oncomine TCR Beta short-read assay. TCRdb processed the PCR reads anew with MiXCR; each CDR3 protein has one entry. This sample has some 6,500 distinct CDR3 sequences; around 48% occur once, and the top ten carry about 22%. Treatment given: roughly ten-day PBMC culture with coronavirus spike peptide pools or control peptides (ViraFEST assay). The unexposed donor's CD4+ T cells were collected before the COVID-19 pandemic (2011-2018). It was on days 3 and 7 that half the medium was replaced with fresh IL-2 medium.

The sequence was obtained from a human donor in good health. Sequenced: CD4+ T cells from blood, cultured in vitro. The gene calls are TRBV6-5 and TRBJ1-6; D gene unclear. CDR3 coding DNA: TGTGCCAGCAGTTACTCGGCACAGAACTTGGCCTCCTATAATTCACCCCTCCACTTT. This translates into CASSYSAQNLASYNSPLHF.